The sequence of this T cell receptor beta chain was determined in a study of T cell responses to AZD1222 COVID-19 vaccine. Comment on this clone: The antigen is not known.

The CDR3 contains 14 residues. Between the trimmed V and J ends, which lost 4 bases and 0 bases, there was a span of 8 bases. CDR1 and CDR2 (germline): MNHEY, SVGAGI. Here immunoSEQ multiplex PCR was the method, and the copy in TCRdb shows in-frame clones only, minus some. There are some 110,000 clones in the sample; 90% occur only once, and roughly 8% lies in the top ten. Study findings and constraints: The study found Spike-specific TCR breadth and depth rose after two AZD1222 doses. The reported proportion of spike-specific TCRs targeting unmutated variant regions was nearly half. Only a handful of AZD1222 recipients were seropositive at baseline. At 160-218 and 743-854, vaccine-associated CD4 TCRs were dominant, and they spanned spike.

The specimen comprised peripheral blood, sampled 28 days after the second AZD1222 dose. The chain joins TRBV6-5 to TRBJ2-3; either TRBD1 or TRBD2 may fit D (5 bases each). The sequence derives from an adult who received the AZD1222 COVID-19 vaccine. The CDR3 DNA sequence: TGTGCCAGCAGTTGGGACGGTAGCACAGATACGCAGTATTTT. This codes for CASSWDGSTDTQYF.